This T cell receptor beta chain was retrieved from a study of T cell responses to AZD1222 COVID-19 vaccine. This table comes from immunoSEQ multiplex PCR, and its TCRdb copy is limited to in-frame clones, with some not included. The sample includes 160,000 or so clones, roughly 90% seen only once; the top ten take around 4.5%. Note on this clone: What it binds is not known.

Overall study findings and caveats: Spike-specific TCR breadth rose after two AZD1222 doses, and depth rose as well.

CDR1 and CDR2 (germline): LNHDA, SQIVND (reference sequence). The V end lost 1 base, the J end lost 3 bases, and 13 bases lay between the germline ends. This CDR3 contains 15 residues. The TCR originated in an adult who received the AZD1222 COVID-19 vaccine. This chain joins TRBV19 and TRBJ2-7; D not resolved. This material consisted of peripheral blood, taken 28 days after the second AZD1222 dose. CDR3 nucleotide sequence: TGTGCCAGTAGTATAGGTGGCCGACGTGACTACGAGCAGTACTTC. Protein sequence: CASSIGGRRDYEQYF. Drawing the rest from reference TRBV19 and TRBJ2-7, the complete variable domain is DGGITQSPKYLFRKEGQNVTLSCEQNLNHDAMYWYRQDPGQGLRLIYYSQIVNDFQKGDIAEGYSVSREKKESFPLTVTSAQKNPTAFYLCASSIGGRRDYEQYFGPGTRLTVT.